This record covers a single TCR beta chain. Its cognate antigen is unknown. V trimming: 3 bases; J trimming: 0 bases; junction bases outside the gene matches: 1. The germline V gene encodes CDR1 MNHEY and CDR2 SVGAGI. The CDR3 is 15 amino acids. The entry originates in a study of cytomegalovirus exposure and HLA in healthy donors. PCR amplification relied on 60 Vbeta primers (plus 13 Jbeta primers). Assay: immunoSEQ multiplex PCR; the TCRdb copy retains only in-frame clones and omits some. The table records approximately 120,000 clones, about 75% of them present only once. Notes on the study in general: Reported results showed that the classifier diagnosed cytomegalovirus status with high specificity and sensitivity. A later look showed TCR association rates differing by HLA locus, highest for DRB1 and lowest for HLA-C.

The TCR comes from a middle-aged woman in good health and CMV-seropositive. The rearrangement uses TRBV6-5 and TRBJ1-4; 7 nucleotides align to TRBD1. What was sequenced was PBMCs. The CDR3 DNA reads TGTGCCAGCAGTTATGACAGGGCAACTAATGAAAAACTGTTTTTT. Residues: CASSYDRATNEKLFF.